This TCR beta chain was observed in a study of glioma-infiltrating T cells. General observations from the study: CDR3 overlap between tissue and blood was very small. Above-expected tissue-blood divergence occurred in all gliomas, most in low-grade ones.

The iRepertoire nested amplicon-rescue multiplex PCR amplified TCR alpha and beta CDR3s from RNA. Tissue mRNA or PBMC total RNA, roughly 100-400 ng, went into one-step reverse transcription and amplification. TCRdb used MiXCR to reprocess the multiplex PCR reads, holding one entry per CDR3 protein. The repertoire holds approximately 190,000 distinct CDR3 sequences, with around 30% as singletons. This clonotype was observed many times. Its target is not known. Germline assignment: CDR1 MNHNS and CDR2 SASEGT. The CDR3 has 15 amino acids. Trimming took off 6 bases at V and 0 bases at J, with 15 bases between the two ends.

The receptor was derived from a human donor with low-grade glioma or glioblastoma, undergoing nonglioma brain surgery, or in good health (not recorded which). The sequencing input was glioma tissue, nonneoplastic brain tissue, or PBMCs (not recorded which). The rearrangement uses TRBV6-1 and TRBJ2-7, with a possible D match to TRBD1 (5 bases). CDR3 sequence (DNA): TGTGCCAGCAGACTGACAGAAATTAGCTCCTACGAGCAGTACTTC. Protein: CASRLTEISSYEQYF.